This T cell receptor (beta chain) came from a study of blood T cells in healthy people across ages. Whole-study findings and limits: Diversity was estimated from one million T cells, and these estimates were considered underestimates.

Turning to this clonotype: Its antigen is unidentified.

With a J-beta primer mix and a sample-barcoded 5' primer, a second PCR ran about 7 to 12 cycles. TCRdb recomputed calls from the 5' RACE reads with MiXCR, one row per CDR3 protein. The sample lists around 1,000,000 distinct CDR3 sequences, 25% occurring once. V lost 7 bases and J lost 5, with 14 bases in between. The CDR3 spans 13 residues. Germline V CDR1 and CDR2: ENHRY, SYGVKD. These data were also filed under a second study, of T cells of mothers and their children. That report notes: An overlap that was slightly higher, though non-significant, was seen in related mother-child pairs versus unrelated pairs. No T cell clones of persistent microchimeric origin were detected.

This rearrangement joins TRBV10-3 to TRBJ2-5; D not resolved. The sequence came from a girl aged 2-10 years in good health. The specimen sequenced was blood. This chain's CDR3 is CAITARDSETQYF. CDR3 nucleotide sequence: TGTGCCATCACCGCGCGAGACTCTGAGACCCAGTACTTC.